This TCR beta chain was captured by sequencing in a study of human T cells and chemical hapten exposure. Overall study: Slight volume differences across pooled libraries mainly accounted for varying per-sample TCR yields. Study results and limitations: TCRs exceeding 1 in 1000 frequency stayed unchanged with DPC sensitization.

For the library, individual cDNA molecules each received unique molecular identifiers. In the original analysis: From 23,224 to 690,600 TCRs were found per sample, with a median of approximately 92,000. A single record per CDR3 protein comes from TCRdb applying MiXCR to the RACE reads. The V and J calls were not made by the authors but by TCRdb's processing. The sample carries 130,000 or so distinct CDR3 sequences, approximately 9.5% recorded once. In regard to this clonotype: As yet, its antigen is unknown.

Time point noted: healthy volunteer bleed at 2 weeks. Unfractionated whole blood yielded total RNA. Per germline, CDR1 LNHDA and CDR2 SQIVND (reference sequence). CDR3 length: 16 amino acids. J was trimmed by 5 bases and V by 3 bases; bases with no gene match: 7. The J gene is TRBJ1-6, the V gene TRBV19, with TRBD1 identical over 7 bases. Sequencing was done on a sample of whole blood. This receptor was taken from a male donor in good health. Some clones in this sample may be carry-over from other donors' samples. The CDR3 here is CASSMGFGTDNSPLHF. The CDR3 nucleotides are TGTGCCAGTAGTATGGGTTTTGGGACAGATAATTCACCCCTCCACTTT.